Below are 5 T cell receptor beta chains sequenced from a single sample in a study of blood T cell repertoires in COVID-19. Data came from immunoSEQ multiplex PCR; TCRdb stores just in-frame clones and leaves some out. This table holds tens of thousands of clones, 89% found once. The sequencing input was peripheral blood. The receptors were sampled from a woman in her forties or fifties with active COVID-19.

V gene TRBV4-1 combines with J gene TRBJ2-3; D ambiguous. Germline V gene lookup returns CDR1 MGHRA and CDR2 YSYEKL. The ends were cut back, 1 base at V and 4 bases at J, with 9 bases in the middle. CDR3 size: 14 residues. This chain's CDR3 is CASSQGAGSDTQYF. The CDR3 region has the DNA TGCGCCAGCAGCCAAGGGGCCGGCTCAGATACGCAGTATTTT.

This rearrangement joins TRBV18 to TRBJ2-5; possible D gene TRBD2, 6 bases. CDR3 length: 14 residues. V shed 0 bases and J shed 5 bases, with 10 bases lying between them. CDR1 KGHSH and CDR2 LQKENI come from the germline V gene. The CDR3 nucleotides read TGTGCCAGCTCACCACCACTAGCTGGCGAGACCCAGTACTTC. This gives the protein CASSPPLAGETQYF.

This clone was seen a single time. The rearrangement links TRBV27 to TRBJ2-7, with D possibly TRBD1 on 5 matching bases. CDR1 is MNHEY and CDR2 is SMNVEV in the germline V gene (reference sequence). The CDR3 spans 13 residues. Deletions cut 5 bases from V and 2 bases from J, with 10 bases between. As DNA, the CDR3 is TGTGCCAGCAGTAACGACAGTCCCTACGAGCAGTACTTC. This codes for CASSNDSPYEQYF.

Here the CDR3 reads CASRPTGRFEQYF. As DNA, the CDR3 is TGTGCCAGCAGGCCGACAGGGCGGTTCGAGCAGTACTTC. The rearrangement uses TRBV6-5 and TRBJ2-7; 7 bases are a match to TRBD1. CDR3 length equals 13 residues. J gave up 6 bases and V 6 bases, and 8 bases lay outside the gene matches. Germline assignment: CDR1 MNHEY and CDR2 SVGAGI.

The rearrangement uses TRBV5-1 and TRBJ2-1; a weak D match, TRBD2 (6 bases). Per germline, CDR1 SGHRS and CDR2 YFSETQ. Trimming removed 0 bases at V and 5 bases at J, with 12 bases between. This CDR3 comprises 15 residues. The CDR3 nucleotides read TGCGCCAGCAGCTTGGATCCCGGGAGAAACAATGAGCAGTTCTTC. This sequence encodes CASSLDPGRNNEQFF.